This T cell receptor (beta chain) appears in the sequencing data of a study of T cell responses to AZD1222 COVID-19 vaccine. Study-wide results and limits: Recipients of AZD1222 seropositive at baseline numbered only 6 or 7. Clonal diversity was possibly underestimated, and the donors were mostly white British, with more females. After two AZD1222 doses, spike-specific TCR breadth and depth rose versus day 0. Repertoires were obtained solely post-peak T cell response.

Using immunoSEQ multiplex PCR, the repertoire was profiled, and TCRdb retains in-frame clones only, with some absent. The table has 110,000 or so clones, roughly 91% seen once. CDR3 size: 13 residues. Germline values: CDR1 LNHDA, CDR2 SQIVND (reference sequence). Trimming left V 4 bases short and J 7 bases short, with 14 bases between. Note on this clone: Its antigen is unknown.

The sequence came from an adult who received the AZD1222 COVID-19 vaccine. Material: peripheral blood, obtained 28 days after the second AZD1222 dose. The genes are TRBV19 and TRBJ2-7, with a possible D match to TRBD1 (6 bases). CDR3: CASSNRQAQEQYF. CDR3 nucleotides: TGTGCCAGTAGTAACCGACAGGCCCAAGAGCAGTACTTC. The full variable domain, rest sourced from reference TRBV19 and TRBJ2-7, is DGGITQSPKYLFRKEGQNVTLSCEQNLNHDAMYWYRQDPGQGLRLIYYSQIVNDFQKGDIAEGYSVSREKKESFPLTVTSAQKNPTAFYLCASSNRQAQEQYFGPGTRLTVT.